This TCR beta chain was documented in a study of T-cell reconstitution after alpha-beta-depleted transplantation in children. The TCRbeta library was prepared with unique molecular identifiers. TCRdb re-analysed the PCR reads in MiXCR, keeping a single row per CDR3 protein. Among fewer than 350,000 distinct CDR3 sequences listed, about 7.3% were seen once. Germline values: CDR1 LNHNV, CDR2 YYDKDF (reference sequence). The CDR3 consists of 17 residues. Trimming pared 3 bases from V and 7 bases from J, leaving 21 bases between. This clonotype was counted ten times or more. What it recognizes is unknown. Whole-study results and caveats: Newly generated T cells supplied most T-cell counts and diversity one year post-transplant. Recipient T cells and thymic progenitors that survived were the source of the high TCRbeta diversity seen at day 60 in some patients. About two months after transplant, alpha-beta T cells reportedly came from several hundred expanded graft clones.

This receptor was obtained from a female patient aged 2-9 years who had a stem cell transplant for Fanconi anemia, so the T cells may come from the graft donor. V is TRBV15 and J is TRBJ2-2; D may be TRBD1 (6 bases). The sample here was peripheral blood, taken 360 days after TCRalphabeta/CD19-depleted stem cell transplant. The CDR3 region has the DNA TGTGCCACCAGCAGTGCGATTCGGACAGATTCTTACGGGGAGCTGTTTTTT. It yields the protein CATSSAIRTDSYGELFF.